These 21 T cell receptor beta chains were sequenced from one sample in a study of T cell repertoires in ileal Crohn's disease. TCRdb's copy holds only in-frame clones and misses some; the assay was immunoSEQ multiplex PCR. The sample has roughly 9,600 clones, over 65% seen once. The specimen sequenced was ileal tissue. The receptors derive from an adult with Crohn's disease.

This chain uses TRBV5-1 with TRBJ2-7; TRBD2 matches 9 bases. The CDR3 consists of 15 residues. Trimming removed 0 bases from V and 6 bases from J; junction bases left unmatched: 7. In germline, CDR1 is SGHRS, CDR2 YFSETQ. CDR3 loop: CASSLGLAGVPEQYF. The DNA for the CDR3 is TGCGCCAGCAGCTTGGGGTTAGCGGGAGTCCCCGAGCAGTACTTC.

The chain carries TRBV25-1 and TRBJ1-4, with D perhaps matching TRBD1 (5 bases). This CDR3 contains 15 residues. The germline V gene has CDR1 MGHDK and CDR2 SYGVNS. V was shortened by 5 bases and J by 8 bases, with 18 bases between the two germline ends. The CDR3 loop reads CASSLRGGVREKLFF. CDR3 DNA sequence: TGTGCCAGCAGTCTCCGGGGGGGGGTGAGGGAAAAACTGTTTTTT.

CDR3 DNA: TGTGCCAGCAGCCCGGGACAGGACATTTGGCCCCAGCATTTT. Translation gives CASSPGQDIWPQHF. V and J are TRBV11-2 and TRBJ1-5; TRBD1 matches at 8 bases. Trimming cost V 5 bases and J 9 bases; bases outside gene matches: 9. This CDR3 region has 14 residues. CDR1 and CDR2 from the germline V gene are SGHAT and FQNNGV.

The chain combines TRBV28 with TRBJ1-1; 8 nucleotides align to TRBD1. The CDR3 loop spans 14 amino acids. The J segment lost 1 base and the V segment lost 6 bases, leaving 4 bases of the junction unmatched. The germline CDR1 and CDR2 sequences are MDHEN and SYDVKM. This CDR3 reads CASRSDRENTEAFF. The CDR3 DNA reads as TGTGCCAGCAGGTCGGACAGGGAGAACACTGAAGCTTTCTTT.

This chain connects TRBV6-5 to TRBJ2-7; 9 positions match TRBD1. Unmatched junction bases numbered 9, after V lost 0 bases and J lost 6 bases. Germline-derived CDR1 and CDR2 are MNHEY and SVGAGI. There are 16 residues in the CDR3. The CDR3 is CASSYSSQGAVGEQYF. The CDR3 coding sequence is TGTGCCAGCAGTTACTCCTCACAGGGGGCGGTAGGCGAGCAGTACTTC.

In this sample, this clone turned up once. This chain connects TRBV4-3 to TRBJ2-3; D possibly corresponds to TRBD2 (6 bases). Germline CDR1 reads LGHNA; CDR2 reads YSLEER. The CDR3 consists of 13 residues. The ends were cut back, 4 bases at V and 8 bases at J, with 13 bases in the middle. CDR3 in amino acids: CASSREMEGTQYF. The CDR3 coding sequence is TGCGCCAGCAGCCGGGAAATGGAGGGTACGCAGTATTTT.

This clone was counted once. V usage is TRBV11-3 and J usage is TRBJ2-3; weak D call: TRBD2 (6 bases). CDR1 is SGHNT and CDR2 is YENEEA in the germline V gene. The CDR3 runs 15 residues. The V end was cut by 5 bases, the J end by 0 bases, with 12 bases between. The CDR3 loop reads CASSAGLSSTDTQYF. The CDR3 coding sequence is TGTGCCAGCAGCGCGGGGCTCTCTAGCACAGATACGCAGTATTTT.

The gene calls are TRBV7-2 and TRBJ1-1; maybe TRBD1 (5 bases). With 1 base removed from V and 4 bases from J, the gap between germline ends came to 13 bases. Germline CDR1 is SGHTA and CDR2 is FQGNSA. The CDR3 loop spans 15 amino acids. The DNA for the CDR3 is TGTGCCAGCAGCTTAGGGGGAGGGGCGGGCACTGAAGCTTTCTTT. Protein sequence: CASSLGGGAGTEAFF.

The chain recombines TRBV4-2 with TRBJ2-5, with TRBD1 identical over 10 bases. This CDR3 contains 15 residues. Germline trimming cut 1 base from V and 4 bases from J; bases unmatched to any gene: 3. CDR1 LGHNA and CDR2 YNFKEQ come from the germline V gene. CDR3 bases: TGTGCCAGCAGCCAAGCCGGGACAGGGGTAGAGACCCAGTACTTC. Translating it yields CASSQAGTGVETQYF.

The chain employs TRBV5-5 and TRBJ1-2; TRBD1 aligns across 7 bases. After removal of 2 bases from V and 4 bases from J, the junction contained 11 bases not matched to a gene. Germline CDR1 SGHKS, CDR2 YYEKEE (reference sequence). The CDR3 sequence is 16 residues long. DNA for the CDR3: TGTGCCAGCAGCTTAGCCCTACAGGGGAGAACCTATGGCTACACCTTC. This gives the protein CASSLALQGRTYGYTF.

This chain joins TRBV5-8 and TRBJ1-5, with D unclear. The V and J ends lost 4 bases and 7 bases respectively, with 9 bases between them. CDR3 length: 12 amino acids. The germline V gene has CDR1 SGHTS and CDR2 YDEGEE. CDR3 region: CASSTPGQPQHF. The CDR3 coding sequence is TGTGCCAGCAGCACACCAGGCCAGCCCCAGCATTTT.

This chain joins TRBV19 and TRBJ1-1; no reliable D call. Trimming took 2 bases from V and 1 from J, leaving 5 bases between them. CDR3 length: 13 amino acids. Germline CDR1 reads LNHDA; CDR2 reads SQIVND (reference sequence). The CDR3 loop reads CASSITANTEAFF. CDR3 sequence (DNA): TGTGCCAGTAGTATAACAGCGAACACTGAAGCTTTCTTT.

This chain links TRBV27 with TRBJ2-7, with 10 bases matching TRBD1. The CDR3 consists of 15 residues. Trimming at V came to 5 bases and at J to 2 bases, leaving 6 bases not matched to a gene. CDR1 and CDR2 from the germline V gene are MNHEY and SMNVEV (reference sequence). In nucleotides, the CDR3 is TGTGCCAGCAGTATGACCGGGACAGGGGCCTACGAGCAGTACTTC. It encodes CASSMTGTGAYEQYF.

The V call is TRBV29-1, the J call TRBJ1-5; 7 nucleotides align to TRBD1. Germline CDR1 is SQVTM and CDR2 is ANQGSEA. V lost 8 bases, J lost 0 bases, and 7 bases stayed unmatched. The CDR3 is 14 amino acids. CDR3 sequence reads: CSHTGQASNQPQHF. In DNA, the CDR3 is TGCAGCCACACTGGACAGGCTAGCAATCAGCCCCAGCATTTT.

V gene TRBV10-3 combines with J gene TRBJ2-4, with a possible D match to TRBD1 (5 bases). Germline lookup yields CDR1 ENHRY and CDR2 SYGVKD. The CDR3 covers 13 residues. Trimming pared 5 bases from V and 5 bases from J, leaving 10 bases between. In DNA form, the CDR3 reads TGTGCCATCAGTTCCGTGACAGAAAACATTCAGTACTTC. It is translated as CAISSVTENIQYF.

V usage is TRBV28 and J usage is TRBJ2-7; no clear D. V was cut by 10 bases and J by 0 bases, with 10 bases left in between. The CDR3 has 12 amino acids. The germline V gene encodes CDR1 MDHEN and CDR2 SYDVKM. DNA for the CDR3: TGTGCCACCCTCCACAGCTCCTACGAGCAGTACTTC. Its translation is CATLHSSYEQYF.

The V call is TRBV5-1, the J call TRBJ1-1; a possible D gene is TRBD1 (6 bases). V dropped 2 bases and J dropped 4 bases, with 12 bases sitting between them. This CDR3 comprises 14 residues. From germline, CDR1 is SGHRS and CDR2 YFSETQ. Here the CDR3 DNA reads TGCGCCAGCAGCTTTGGACAGATTGCCACTGAAGCTTTCTTT. It translates to CASSFGQIATEAFF.

This chain uses TRBV28 with TRBJ2-7; D ambiguous. V was pared by 4 bases and J by 2 bases, with 6 bases between. The CDR3 has 12 amino acids. Germline values: CDR1 MDHEN, CDR2 SYDVKM. CDR3 sequence (DNA): TGTGCCAGCAGTTCTGACACCTACGAGCAGTACTTC. This sequence encodes CASSSDTYEQYF. The variable domain in full, completed from reference TRBV28 and TRBJ2-7, reads DVKVTQSSRYLVKRTGEKVFLECVQDMDHENMFWYRQDPGLGLRLIYFSYDVKMKEKGDIPEGYSVSREKKERFSLILESASTNQTSMYLCASSSDTYEQYFGPGTRLTVT.

This clone has just one count. The rearrangement joins TRBV6-5 to TRBJ1-1, with a weak D call TRBD1 (6 bases). Germline CDR1 MNHEY, CDR2 SVGAGI. CDR3 length: 14 amino acids. The V and J ends lost 4 bases and 10 bases respectively, with 19 bases between them. In DNA form, the CDR3 reads TGTGCCAGCAGTTGGTCTTCGGGGGGCCAGGTAGCTTTCTTT. Protein product: CASSWSSGGQVAFF.

The chain uses TRBV27 and TRBJ2-3; TRBD2 aligns across 14 bases. Germline CDR1 MNHEY, CDR2 SMNVEV (reference sequence). V was pared by 4 bases and J by 6 bases, with 12 bases of the junction left unmatched. This CDR3 spans 18 amino acids. CDR3 sequence reads: CASSSGLAGAPSLDTQYF. DNA of the CDR3: TGTGCCAGCAGTTCGGGACTAGCGGGAGCGCCCTCCCTGGATACGCAGTATTTT.

This chain joins TRBV18 and TRBJ2-1, with 12 bases matching TRBD2. J lost 9 bases, V lost 3 bases, and 6 bases had no gene match. CDR1 is KGHSH and CDR2 is LQKENI in the germline V gene. This CDR3 contains 15 residues. CDR3 loop: CASSPATSGRGEQFF. CDR3 sequence (DNA): TGTGCCAGCTCACCCGCGACTAGCGGGAGAGGTGAGCAGTTCTTC.